This TCR beta chain originates from a study of blood T cell repertoires in COVID-19. Overall study: Specimens from acute and convalescent COVID-19 originated in the United States, Italy and Spain. Sources were T cells, B-cell-depleted T cells, or PBMCs; the material itself was cDNA or gDNA.

In the source study's methods: Reference gene primer amplification yielded estimated nucleated cell counts. Data came from immunoSEQ multiplex PCR; TCRdb stores just in-frame clones and leaves some out. The D gene and trimming were derived from the DNA, and the V and J assignments and clone size from that table. The top ten hold about 1.4% of the sample, which has 300,000 or so clones, 80% to 90% seen once. Per germline, CDR1 SGHRS and CDR2 YFSETQ. The CDR3 is 15 amino acids. V lost 0 bases, J lost 3 bases, and 12 bases lay in between. The chain links TRBV5-1 to TRBJ1-1; weak D call: TRBD1 (6 bases). The sequencing sample was made of peripheral blood. This sequence originates from a woman aged 40 to 50 who had recovered from COVID-19. CDR3 sequence: CASSLGGQGYTEAFF. The CDR3 coding sequence is TGCGCCAGCAGCTTGGGGGGCCAGGGGTACACTGAAGCTTTCTTT.